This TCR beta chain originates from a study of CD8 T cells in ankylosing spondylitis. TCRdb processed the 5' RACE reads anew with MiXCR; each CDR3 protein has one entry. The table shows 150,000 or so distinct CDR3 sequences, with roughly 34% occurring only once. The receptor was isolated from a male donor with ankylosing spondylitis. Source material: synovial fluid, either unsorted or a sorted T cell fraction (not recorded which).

CDR3 protein: CASSPLRGNQPQHF. The CDR3, as DNA: TGTGCCAGCAGCCCCCTCCGGGGCAATCAGCCCCAGCATTTT. V is TRBV6-4 and J is TRBJ1-5; D is ambiguous. Germline assignment: CDR1 MRHNA and CDR2 SNTAGT. This CDR3 is built from 14 residues. V lost 6 bases and J lost 2, with 11 bases in between.